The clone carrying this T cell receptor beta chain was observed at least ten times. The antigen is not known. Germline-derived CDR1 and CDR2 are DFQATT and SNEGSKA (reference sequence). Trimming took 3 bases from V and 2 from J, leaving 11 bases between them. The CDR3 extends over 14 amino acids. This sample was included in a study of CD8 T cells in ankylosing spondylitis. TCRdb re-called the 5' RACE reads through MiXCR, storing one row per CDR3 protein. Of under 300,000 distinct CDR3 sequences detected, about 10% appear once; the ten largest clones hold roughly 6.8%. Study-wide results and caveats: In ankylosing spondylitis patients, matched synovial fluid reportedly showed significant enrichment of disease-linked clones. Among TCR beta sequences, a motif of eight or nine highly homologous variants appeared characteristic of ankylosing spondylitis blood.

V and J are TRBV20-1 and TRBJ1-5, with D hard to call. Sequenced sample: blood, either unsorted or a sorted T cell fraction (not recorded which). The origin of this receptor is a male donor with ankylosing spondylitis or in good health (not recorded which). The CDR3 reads CSASVGRGNQPQHF. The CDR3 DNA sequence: TGCAGTGCTAGCGTGGGTCGTGGCAATCAGCCCCAGCATTTT.